The next 21 T cell receptor beta chains were all read from a single sample in a study of tumor and adjacent non-tumor tissue in lung cancer. The template was RNA from unsorted bulk tissue. TCRbeta libraries were built with three rounds of nested PCR, modified from ARM-PCR. Each CDR3 protein gets one entry after TCRdb re-called the multiplex PCR reads with MiXCR. This sample has over 110,000 distinct CDR3 sequences, with around two thirds found just once. The sequencing input was lung tumor tissue. The receptors originated from a man aged 55 to 69 with small cell lung cancer.

The V and J genes are TRBV6-6 and TRBJ1-4, with D possibly TRBD1 on 6 matching bases. The CDR3 loop spans 14 amino acids. CDR1 is MNHNY, CDR2 SVGAGI, per germline (reference sequence). The V end lost 3 bases, the J end lost 7 bases, and 12 bases lay between the germline ends. DNA of the CDR3: TGTGCCAGCAGTTATCCAGGGGTTAGTGAAAAACTGTTTTTT. Amino acids: CASSYPGVSEKLFF.

Many counts were recorded for this clonotype. The chain couples TRBV12-3 or TRBV12-4 to TRBJ2-2; 10 bases line up with TRBD1. Trimming at V came to 4 bases and at J to 6 bases, leaving 5 bases not matched to a gene. This CDR3 is built from 15 residues. The CDR3 nucleotides are TGTGCCAGCAGTTCCCCGGGACAGGGGCCCGGGGAGCTGTTTTTT. Encoded protein: CASSSPGQGPGELFF.

About this clonotype itself: Compared with germline, one end of the junction differs, possibly owing to a read error. The CDR3 here is CASSLGSSGGYNEQFF. CDR3 bases: TGTGCCAGCAGCTTGGGGAGTAGCGGGGGGTACAATGAGCAATTCTTC. The V call is TRBV5-4, the J call TRBJ2-1, with 10 positions matching TRBD2. The CDR3 consists of 16 residues. Per the germline V gene, CDR1 is SGHNT and CDR2 is YYREEE (reference sequence).

Notes on this clonotype: A much larger clonotype is one base distant, so this may be a read error. The missing conserved phenylalanine or tryptophan at the end of this CDR3 makes a read error likely. The gene calls are TRBV5-4 and TRBJ2-2; D remains ambiguous. V lost 1 base and J 6 bases, leaving 13 bases between the germline ends. CDR3 length: 15 residues. The germline gives CDR1 SGHNT, CDR2 YYREEE (reference sequence). In DNA, the CDR3 is TGTGCCAGCAGCTTGAGGCCCGATGGAGCCGGGGAGCTGTTTTCT. This gives the protein CASSLRPDGAGELFS.

On this clonotype itself: The junction departs from the called germline gene at one end, perhaps through a read error. The chain has TRBV29-1 and TRBJ2-1, with D tentatively TRBD2 (5 bases). This CDR3 is built from 15 residues. Germline CDR1 SQVTM, CDR2 ANQGSEA. This chain's CDR3 is CSVVLVGDIYYEQFF. In nucleotides, the CDR3 is TGCAGCGTTGTACTAGTGGGAGACATCTACTATGAGCAGTTCTTC.

Of note for this clonotype: Compared with germline, one end of the junction differs, possibly owing to a read error. The chain recombines TRBV6-2 or TRBV6-3 with TRBJ1-5, with D tentatively TRBD1 (5 bases). The CDR3 runs to 19 residues. Germline V gene lookup returns CDR1 MNHEY and CDR2 SVGEGT. CDR3 amino acids: CAGSPGTSSYLYSNQPQHF. For the CDR3, the DNA is TGTGCCGGCAGCCCCGGGACGTCCTCCTATCTTTATAGCAATCAGCCCCAACATTTT.

V is TRBV12-3 or TRBV12-4 and J is TRBJ2-2, with 7 bases that match TRBD1. The length of the CDR3 is 16 residues. Trimming took 6 bases from V and 5 from J; bases not matched to a gene: 12. The chain's CDR3 is CASSRPQGPWTGELFF. CDR3 DNA: TGTGCCAGCAGCCGCCCACAGGGGCCGTGGACCGGGGAGCTGTTTTTT.

A word on this clonotype: Possible read error: a much larger clone is one base away. The V and J genes are TRBV4-2 and TRBJ2-3; 7 bases are a match to TRBD1. Germline-derived CDR1 and CDR2 are LGHNA and YNFKEQ. The CDR3 loop spans 14 amino acids. V lost 3 bases and J lost 5; bases outside the gene matches: 5. The DNA for the CDR3 is TGTGCCAGCAGCCAGGACAGGAGTGGAGATACGCAGTATTTT. This sequence encodes CASSQDRSGDTQYF.

A word on this clonotype: A much larger clonotype is one base distant, so this may be a read error. CDR3 sequence reads: CASGLSSREGQETQYF. The DNA of the CDR3 is TGTGCCAGCGGCTTATCGTCGAGGGAGGGGCAAGAGACCCAGTACTTC. The gene calls are TRBV11-2 and TRBJ2-5; TRBD2 aligns across 7 bases. The CDR3 covers 16 residues. Germline V CDR1 and CDR2: SGHAT, FQNNGV.

As to this clonotype: The junction departs from the called germline gene at one end, perhaps through a read error. The genes are TRBV18 and TRBJ2-1; 9 bases line up with TRBD1. CDR3 length: 13 amino acids. The germline gives CDR1 KGHSH, CDR2 LQKENI. CDR3 protein: CASTPGQGNEQFF. Written as DNA, the CDR3 is TGTGCCAGCACACCGGGACAGGGCAATGAGCAGTTCTTC.

This sequence joins TRBV12-5 and TRBJ2-5; D call uncertain. V gave up 6 bases and J gave up 2 bases, with 19 bases separating them. The CDR3 extends over 16 amino acids. Germline V gene lookup returns CDR1 LGHNT and CDR2 FRNRAP. The CDR3 spells CASGSIQPTWQETQYF. The CDR3 DNA sequence: TGTGCTAGTGGATCTATCCAGCCGACATGGCAAGAGACCCAGTACTTC.

The chain links TRBV10-2 to TRBJ2-5; 9 nucleotides align to TRBD2. Trimming removed 9 bases from V and 9 bases from J; junction bases left unmatched: 17. The germline V gene has CDR1 WSHSY and CDR2 SAAADI. The CDR3 totals 15 residues. CDR3 loop: CASIDGLAMWEAQYF. The CDR3 DNA sequence: TGCGCCAGTATAGATGGACTAGCGATGTGGGAGGCCCAGTACTTC.

This clonotype was found a few times. Since a much larger clone is just one base distant, this may be a read error. The conserved phenylalanine or tryptophan normally closing the CDR3 is absent here, so this likely arose from a read error. The CDR3 coding sequence is TGTGCCAGCAGTCCACTGGGACTAGCGGGAGGAAAAGAGACCCAGTACTTA. Protein product: CASSPLGLAGGKETQYL. V usage is TRBV6-6 and J usage is TRBJ2-5, with 15 bases lining up with TRBD2. Trimming took 5 bases from V and 3 from J; bases not matched to a gene: 7. The CDR3 is made up of 17 amino acids. Germline loops: CDR1 MNHNY, CDR2 SVGAGI (reference sequence).

This clonotype was counted a few times. The chain recombines TRBV5-1 with TRBJ1-1; D may be TRBD1 (6 bases). CDR1 is SGHRS, CDR2 YFSETQ, per germline. Trimming took off 4 bases at V and 5 bases at J, with 18 bases between the two ends. The CDR3 runs 15 residues. The CDR3: CASSPTGTPGTEAFF. The CDR3 nucleotides are TGCGCCAGCAGCCCAACCGGGACACCGGGGACTGAAGCTTTCTTT.

This rearrangement joins TRBV5-4 to TRBJ2-6, with 7 bases aligning to TRBD1. J gave up 4 bases and V 3 bases, and 13 bases lay outside the gene matches. Germline-derived CDR1 and CDR2 are SGHNT and YYREEE (reference sequence). This CDR3 has 18 amino acids. The CDR3 here is CASSSNRQGGSGANVLTF. Here the CDR3 DNA reads TGTGCCAGCAGCTCGAACAGACAGGGCGGCTCGGGGGCCAACGTCCTGACTTTC.

This clonotype was seen more than once but under ten times. CDR3 nucleotides: TGTGCCAGCAGTCCCCTCCCGGCTAGCTCCTACAATGAGCAGTTCTTC. Translated: CASSPLPASSYNEQFF. This sequence joins TRBV28 and TRBJ2-1, with D hard to call. Germline V lookup: CDR1 MDHEN, CDR2 SYDVKM. The CDR3 runs 16 residues. The germline V and J ends were trimmed by 5 bases and 0 bases, with 14 bases remaining between them.

With respect to this clonotype: In this CDR3 the conserved last residue, phenylalanine or tryptophan, is missing, so a read error is likely. The chain links TRBV12-3 or TRBV12-4 to TRBJ2-3; no reliable D call. This CDR3 is built from 16 residues. Trimming took 0 bases from V and 4 from J, leaving 14 bases between them. The CDR3 nucleotides read TGTGCCAGCAGTTTAGCAGGATCATCGCGTGCAGATACGCAGTATCTT. Residues: CASSLAGSSRADTQYL.

As to this clonotype: A much larger clonotype is one base distant, so this may be a read error. V is TRBV20-1 and J is TRBJ2-3, with D maybe TRBD1 (6 bases). The DNA end is a closer match to TRBJ1-5, so the J assignment may be wrong. Per germline, CDR1 DFQATT and CDR2 SNEGSKA (reference sequence). The CDR3 has 14 amino acids. The DNA of the CDR3 is TGCAGTGCTCTGGGGGCCTACCTAGCTGATACGCAGCATTTT. Its protein product is CSALGAYLADTQHF.

On this clonotype: A read error is likely, as this CDR3 ends without the conserved phenylalanine or tryptophan. V usage is TRBV20-1 and J usage is TRBJ2-5; D not resolved. Trimming removed 0 bases at V and 5 bases at J, with 10 bases between. The CDR3 covers 13 residues. CDR1 and CDR2 from the germline V gene are DFQATT and SNEGSKA (reference sequence). The CDR3 spells CSARENRPETQYS. Written as DNA, the CDR3 is TGCAGTGCTAGAGAAAATAGGCCTGAGACCCAGTACTCC.

The chain uses TRBV5-1 and TRBJ2-1; 7 positions agree with TRBD1. Germline lookup yields CDR1 SGHRS and CDR2 YFSETQ. This CDR3 region has 15 residues. V trimming: 7 bases; J trimming: 7 bases; junction bases outside the gene matches: 14. The CDR3 DNA reads as TGCGCCAGCGCCCTACAGGGGATCGTAAGTAATGAGCAGTTCTTC. It encodes CASALQGIVSNEQFF. Supplemented by reference TRBV5-1 and TRBJ2-1, the full variable domain reads KAGVTQTPRYLIKTRGQQVTLSCSPISGHRSVSWYQQTPGQGLQFLFEYFSETQRNKGNFPGRFSGRQFSNSRSEMNVSTLELGDSALYLCASALQGIVSNEQFFGPGTRLTVL.

The CDR3 protein is CASSSSGGDNEQFF. The CDR3 nucleotides are TGTGCCAGCAGCTCTAGCGGAGGGGACAATGAGCAGTTCTTC. The chain carries TRBV3-1 and TRBJ2-1; TRBD2 aligns across 7 bases. CDR1 is LGHDT, CDR2 YNNKEL, per germline (reference sequence). The CDR3 runs 14 residues. Losses at the gene ends were 5 bases for V and 5 bases for J; bases not matched to a gene: 6.